This TCR beta chain was sequenced during a study of cytomegalovirus exposure and HLA in healthy donors. Findings of the study overall: By a later analysis, the bulk of CMV-associated TCR beta chains appeared HLA-restricted. Per a prior analysis, the majority of TCR beta V segments were productive roughly 87% or roughly 30% of the time.

Primers for the PCR totalled 60 Vbeta and 13 Jbeta. Clones were read by immunoSEQ multiplex PCR, and TCRdb kept only the in-frame ones, dropping some. In the table there are 200,000 to 250,000 clones, about 75% of which are singletons. Regarding this clone: Its antigen is unknown.

What was sequenced was PBMCs. The sequence derives from a woman in her twenties or thirties in good health and CMV-seronegative.

DNA of the CDR3: TGCAGTGCTAGGGGTCCGGGGACCCAGTACTTC. Its protein product is CSARGPGTQYF. This chain links TRBV20-1 with TRBJ2-5; the D is unclear. This CDR3 contains 11 residues. V was pared by 3 bases and J by 7 bases, with 9 bases between. Germline-derived CDR1 and CDR2 are DFQATT and SNEGSKA (reference sequence).